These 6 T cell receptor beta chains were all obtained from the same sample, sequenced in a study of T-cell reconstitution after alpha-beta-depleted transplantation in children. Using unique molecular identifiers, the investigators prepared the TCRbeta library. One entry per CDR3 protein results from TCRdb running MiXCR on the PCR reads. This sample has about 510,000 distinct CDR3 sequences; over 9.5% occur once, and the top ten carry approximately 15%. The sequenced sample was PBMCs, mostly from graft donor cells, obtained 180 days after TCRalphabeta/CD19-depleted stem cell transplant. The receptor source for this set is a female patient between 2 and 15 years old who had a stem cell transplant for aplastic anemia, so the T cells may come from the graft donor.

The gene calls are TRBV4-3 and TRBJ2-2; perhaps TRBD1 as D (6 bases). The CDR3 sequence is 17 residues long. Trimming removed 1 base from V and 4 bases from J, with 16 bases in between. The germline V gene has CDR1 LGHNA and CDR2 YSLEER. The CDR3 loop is CASSQVGHRDITGELFF. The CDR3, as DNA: TGCGCCAGCAGCCAAGTTGGTCACAGGGACATCACCGGGGAGCTGTTTTTT.

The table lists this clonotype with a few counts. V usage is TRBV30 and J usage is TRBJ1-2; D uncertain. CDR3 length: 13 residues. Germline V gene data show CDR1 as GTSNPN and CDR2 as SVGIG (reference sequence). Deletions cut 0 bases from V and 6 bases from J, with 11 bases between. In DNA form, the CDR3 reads TGTGCCTGGAGTGTACTTGTTTCTCATGGCTACACCTTC. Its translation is CAWSVLVSHGYTF.

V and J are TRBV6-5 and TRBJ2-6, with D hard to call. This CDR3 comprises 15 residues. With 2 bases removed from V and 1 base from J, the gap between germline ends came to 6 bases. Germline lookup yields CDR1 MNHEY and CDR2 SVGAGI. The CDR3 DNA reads TGTGCCAGCAGTTACCGGCGGTCTGGGGCCAACGTCCTGACTTTC. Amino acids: CASSYRRSGANVLTF.

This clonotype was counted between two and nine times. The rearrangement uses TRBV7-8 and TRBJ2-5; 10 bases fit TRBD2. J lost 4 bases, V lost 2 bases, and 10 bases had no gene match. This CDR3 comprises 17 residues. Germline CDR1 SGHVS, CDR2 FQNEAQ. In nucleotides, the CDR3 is TGTGCCAGCAGCTTATATATCCTAGCGGGAGACCCAGAGACCCAGTACTTC. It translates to CASSLYILAGDPETQYF.

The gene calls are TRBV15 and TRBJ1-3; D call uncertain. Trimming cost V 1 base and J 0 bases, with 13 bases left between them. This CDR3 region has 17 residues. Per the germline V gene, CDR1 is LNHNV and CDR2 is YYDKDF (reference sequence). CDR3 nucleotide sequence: TGTGCCACCAGCAGAGGGGTTACGTTTCTCTCTGGAAACACCATATATTTT. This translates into CATSRGVTFLSGNTIYF.

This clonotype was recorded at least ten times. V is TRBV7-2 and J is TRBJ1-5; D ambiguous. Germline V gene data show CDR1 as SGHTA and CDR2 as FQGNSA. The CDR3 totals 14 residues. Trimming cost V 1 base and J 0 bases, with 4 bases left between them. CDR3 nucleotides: TGTGCCAGCAGCTTAGGGAATAGCAATCAGCCCCAGCATTTT. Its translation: CASSLGNSNQPQHF.